These T cell receptor beta chains were read from a single sample in a study of T cell responses to AZD1222 COVID-19 vaccine. Sequencing was performed with immunoSEQ multiplex PCR; in TCRdb, only in-frame clones are kept and a portion is missing. The sample yields about 56,000 clones, about 86% seen once. Sequencing used peripheral blood, obtained 28 days after the second AZD1222 dose. The origin of the receptors is an adult who received the AZD1222 COVID-19 vaccine. Each CDR3 is given with its conserved first and last residue. The order of the fields is D gene, J gene, clone size, V gene, CDR3 DNA, CDR3 protein. A D gene is named only where the DNA matches it firmly. Size is omitted from some rows. Given values are once, few, many or a class for expanded clones.

>TRBD1|TRBJ1-6|NA|TRBV11-1
TGTGCCAGCAGCTCGGACAGGGGTGGCTCACCCCTCCACTTT
CASSSDRGGSPLHF
>NA|TRBJ2-7|NA|TRBV7-2
TGTGCCAGCAGCTTAAGTCGGGACTCCTACGAGCAGTACTTC
CASSLSRDSYEQYF
>NA|TRBJ1-4|NA|TRBV18
TGTGCCAGCTCACGTCCGGGACTCTCGGGCGAAAAACTGTTTTTT
CASSRPGLSGEKLFF
>TRBD1|TRBJ1-2|NA|TRBV3-1/TRBV3-2
TGTGCCAGCAGCCGCTTCGGGACAGGGAATCTTATCTATGGCTACACCTTC
CASSRFGTGNLIYGYTF
>NA|TRBJ2-7|NA|TRBV5-4
TGTGCCAGCAGCTCGGGCTCCTACGAGCAGTACTTC
CASSSGSYEQYF
>TRBD1|TRBJ1-5|NA|TRBV24-1
TGTGCCACCAGTGATGGGGACAGGGGGGTTGATAGCAATCAGCCCCAGCATTTT
CATSDGDRGVDSNQPQHF
>TRBD1|TRBJ1-2|NA|TRBV6-5
TGTGCCAGCAGTTTCGTTGGACAGGGGGCTGTTGGCTACACCTTC
CASSFVGQGAVGYTF
>TRBD1|TRBJ2-1|NA|TRBV5-1
TGCGCCAGCAGCCAGTCACAGGGGTCCCAAGGGGTCTTC
CASSQSQGSQGVF
>NA|TRBJ2-7|NA|TRBV30
TGTGCCTGGCAAGACAGCTACGAGCAGTACTTC
CAWQDSYEQYF
>NA|TRBJ1-2|medium-sized|TRBV5-4
TGTGCCAGCAGCCGACAGAGTACTAACTATGGCTACACCTTC
CASSRQSTNYGYTF
>TRBD2|TRBJ2-5|NA|TRBV18
TGTGCCAGCTCACCACCTTGGGGGGGGACCATCCAAGAGACCCAGTACTTC
CASSPPWGGTIQETQYF
>NA|TRBJ1-5|NA|TRBV19
TGTGCCAGTAACCCGACAGGAACCCCCTGGAGCAATCAGCCCCAGCATTTT
CASNPTGTPWSNQPQHF
>TRBD1|TRBJ1-4|few|TRBV10-2
TGCGCCAGCACCCCCGGGACAGGGTACGAAAAACTGTTTTTT
CASTPGTGYEKLFF
>NA|TRBJ2-5|NA|TRBV7-3
TGTGCCAGCAGCCCTAGACAGACAGAGACCCAGTACTTC
CASSPRQTETQYF
>TRBD1|TRBJ1-1|NA|TRBV11-2
TGTGCCAGCAGGCTAGACAGGGGATTTTCGGGAACTGAAGCTTTCTTT
CASRLDRGFSGTEAFF
>TRBD1|TRBJ2-5|NA|TRBV7-2
TGTGCCAGCAGCTTAGTCGGTCCAGGGGGAGAGACCCAGTACTTC
CASSLVGPGGETQYF
>TRBD2|TRBJ2-7|NA|TRBV11-2
TGTGCCAGCAGTCGCTCCCGGGGAGGGAACGCGGCGGATTCCTACGAGCAGTACTTC
CASSRSRGGNAADSYEQYF
>TRBD2|TRBJ2-7|NA|TRBV6-4
TGTGCCAGCAGCCCCGAGCGGGGTTACGAGCAGTACTTC
CASSPERGYEQYF
>NA|TRBJ1-2|few|TRBV7-2
TGTGCCAGCAGCTTCGACAGGAGACCTAACTATGGCTACACCTTC
CASSFDRRPNYGYTF
>TRBD1|TRBJ2-7|NA|TRBV15
TGTGCCACCAGCAGGTCATGGGACAGGGGTGACCAGCAGTACTTC
CATSRSWDRGDQQYF
>NA|TRBJ1-4|NA|TRBV20-1
TGCAGTGCTAGTCCTCCACAGGGTGCTGAAAAACTGTTTTTT
CSASPPQGAEKLFF
>NA|TRBJ2-2|NA|TRBV3-1/TRBV3-2
TGTGCCAGCAGCCAGCGGCTAGCGATCACCGGGGAGCTGTTTTTT
CASSQRLAITGELFF
>TRBD1|TRBJ2-5|NA|TRBV19
TGTGCCAGTAGCCGAGGGGACAGACTACAAGAGACCCAGTACTTC
CASSRGDRLQETQYF
>TRBD2|TRBJ2-2|once|TRBV5-5
TGTGCCAGCAGCTTGCGGCAGGTGGCGGGAGCCAACACCGGGGAGCTGTTTTTT
CASSLRQVAGANTGELFF
>NA|TRBJ2-5|NA|TRBV7-8
TGTGCCAGCAGCTTAGGGCTCGGGCCCCAAGAGACCCAGTACTTC
CASSLGLGPQETQYF
>TRBD1|TRBJ1-5|NA|TRBV3-1/TRBV3-2
TGTGCCAGCAGCCAAGGGACAGGGGCGAGTCAGCCCCAGCATTTT
CASSQGTGASQPQHF
>TRBD1|TRBJ1-3|NA|TRBV12-3/TRBV12-4
TGTGCCAGCAGGACAGGGGTCGGAAACACCATATATTTT
CASRTGVGNTIYF
>TRBD1|TRBJ1-6|once|TRBV5-1
TGCGCCAGCAGCTCGCAGGGGGCAAATTCACCCCTCCACTTT
CASSSQGANSPLHF
>NA|TRBJ2-3|NA|TRBV10-3
TGTGCCATCAGGGAGAGGGGGGGCACAGATACGCAGTATTTT
CAIRERGGTDTQYF
>NA|TRBJ1-5|NA|TRBV6-5
TGTGCCAGCAGCCAGGGTTATAGCAATCAGCCCCAGCATTTT
CASSQGYSNQPQHF
>TRBD2|TRBJ2-1|NA|TRBV19
TGTGCCAGTAGAAGGACTAGCGGGAGTTTCGATGAGCAGTTCTTC
CASRRTSGSFDEQFF
>TRBD1|TRBJ1-6|NA|TRBV6-5
TGTGCCAGCATGTCCGGGACAGGGCTTTCACCCCTCCACTTT
CASMSGTGLSPLHF
>NA|TRBJ1-4|NA|TRBV18
TGTGCCAGCTCACCACTGTCGGCATATGAAAAACTGTTTTTT
CASSPLSAYEKLFF
>TRBD1|TRBJ2-5|once|TRBV11-1
TGTGCCAGCAGCATGCTTATCGGGACAGGGGCAGAGACCCAGTACTTC
CASSMLIGTGAETQYF
>NA|TRBJ1-6|NA|TRBV4-2
TGTGCCAGCAGCCAAGTTAGTGACTCACCCCTCCACTTT
CASSQVSDSPLHF
>NA|TRBJ1-1|NA|TRBV20-1
TGCAGTGCTTCCGTGTATGGTGAAGCTTTCTTT
CSASVYGEAFF
>TRBD1|TRBJ1-1|NA|TRBV4-3
TGCGCCAGCAGCCAGACAGGGGGTTATACTGAAGCTTTCTTT
CASSQTGGYTEAFF
>NA|TRBJ1-1|NA|TRBV30
TGTGCCTGGAGGGCGGTGAACACTGAAGCTTTCTTT
CAWRAVNTEAFF
>TRBD1|TRBJ2-3|NA|TRBV10-3
TGTGCCATCAGCGGACAGGGGGCGGCAACAGATACGCAGTATTTT
CAISGQGAATDTQYF
>TRBD2|TRBJ2-7|NA|TRBV4-1
TGCGCCAGCAGACTTGGGACTAGCGGGATTTACGAGCAGTACTTC
CASRLGTSGIYEQYF
>NA|TRBJ1-3|NA|TRBV11-2
TGTGCCAGCAGATCAACAGTGAAAGGAAACACCATATATTTT
CASRSTVKGNTIYF
>NA|TRBJ2-1|NA|TRBV3-1/TRBV3-2
TGTGCCAGCAGCCCGCAATACCATGAGCAGTTCTTC
CASSPQYHEQFF
>TRBD1|TRBJ1-5|NA|TRBV6-5
TGTGCCAGCAGTCTTCGGACAGGGGTTGGTCAGCCCCAGCATTTT
CASSLRTGVGQPQHF
>TRBD1|TRBJ2-1|once|TRBV11-2
TGTGCCAGCAGCTTATTGGGACAGATACGGTTCTTC
CASSLLGQIRFF
>NA|TRBJ2-2|NA|TRBV6-5
TGTGCCAGCAGTTACTCCAGGGGTGAAGGCACCGGGGAGCTGTTTTTT
CASSYSRGEGTGELFF
>NA|TRBJ2-1|NA|TRBV9
TGTGCCAGCGGCCCCGGAGCCGAGACCTACAATGAGCAGTTCTTC
CASGPGAETYNEQFF
>NA|TRBJ1-2|NA|TRBV19
TGTGCCAGTAGTACCCACAGGGCGGGGTACTATGGCTACACCTTC
CASSTHRAGYYGYTF
>NA|TRBJ1-1|NA|TRBV6-6
TGTGCCAGCAGTTACTCAGGGACGGTCGCTGAAGCTTTCTTT
CASSYSGTVAEAFF
>NA|TRBJ1-5|NA|TRBV10-3
TGTGCCATCAGTGCCACAGGGTCTGATCAGCCCCAGCATTTT
CAISATGSDQPQHF
>NA|TRBJ2-6|NA|TRBV5-5
TGTGCCAGCAGCTCCCCCCGGGACACGAAATTTTCTGGGGCCAACGTCCTGACTTTC
CASSSPRDTKFSGANVLTF
>TRBD1|TRBJ1-1|NA|TRBV5-1
TGCGCCAGCAGCTTGGTCCCGGGACAGGGGGCCCAAGCTTTCTTT
CASSLVPGQGAQAFF